This T cell receptor (beta chain) stems from a study of control samples from healthy donors and cancer patients. This table comes from immunoSEQ multiplex PCR, and its TCRdb copy is limited to in-frame clones, with some not included. The data hold around 100,000 clones, with approximately 90% observed a single time. V lost 3 bases to trimming and J lost 0 bases; unmatched junction nucleotides: 5. The CDR3 is made up of 16 amino acids. Germline V gene sequence: CDR1 MGHRA, CDR2 YSYEKL. The sequence derives from a woman between 70 and 85 years old in good health. Sequenced input: blood. V usage is TRBV4-1 and J usage is TRBJ1-1; 9 nucleotides match TRBD1. The CDR3 DNA reads as TGCGCCAGCAGCCACCCCGGGACAGGGATGAACACTGAAGCTTTCTTT. Protein: CASSHPGTGMNTEAFF.